This T cell receptor (beta chain) was sequenced during a study of PD-L1 blockade in urothelial cancer. Sequencing used immunoSEQ multiplex PCR; TCRdb keeps in-frame clones, though not all of them. The repertoire has 55,000 to 80,000 clones, approximately 81% of them found once; the top ten carry under 3.5%. The V and J ends lost 4 bases and 2 bases respectively, with 3 bases between them. Germline CDR1 reads SGHTA; CDR2 reads FQGNSA. The CDR3 length is 13 residues. Noted time point: pretreatment peripheral blood. The sequence derives from a man aged 70 or older with urothelial cancer. The material was PBMCs, obtained around atezolizumab (anti-PD-L1) treatment. The chain links TRBV7-2 to TRBJ2-6; D not resolved. CDR3: CASSWPGANVLTF. CDR3 in DNA: TGTGCCAGCAGCTGGCCTGGGGCCAACGTCCTGACTTTC.